These T cell receptor beta chains were read from a single sample in a study of blood T cell repertoires in COVID-19. Here immunoSEQ multiplex PCR was the method, and the copy in TCRdb shows in-frame clones only, minus some. This table holds fewer than 250,000 clones, around nine tenths found once. Source material: peripheral blood. The receptors were sampled from a man aged 55-75 years with COVID-19, enrolled during active disease. Each CDR3 is given with its conserved first and last residue. D genes are given only for firm matches. Size values are once, few and many counts, or a class for expanded clones, and some rows have none.

>TRBJ1-2|TRBV4-2|TRBD1|NA
CASSQDRAGGAGYGYTF
TGTGCCAGCAGCCAAGATCGGGCAGGGGGCGCAGGCTATGGCTACACCTTC
>TRBJ2-1|TRBV11-2|NA|NA
CASSLYLDGSSSSYNEQFF
TGTGCCAGCAGCTTGTATCTTGATGGGAGCTCGAGCTCCTACAATGAGCAGTTCTTC
>TRBJ1-2|TRBV7-9|NA|NA
CASSLAGANYGYTF
TGTGCCAGCAGCTTAGCAGGGGCGAACTATGGCTACACCTTC
>TRBJ1-6|TRBV19|NA|NA
CASSTTAYNSPLHF
TGTGCCAGTAGTACTACAGCCTATAATTCACCCCTCCACTTT
>TRBJ2-3|TRBV4-2|NA|NA
CASSQDRDTTDTQYF
TGTGCCAGCAGCCAAGACAGGGATACCACAGATACGCAGTATTTT
>TRBJ2-7|TRBV2|TRBD2|once
CASVVVAGSLSEQYF
TGTGCCAGCGTAGTGGTAGCGGGAAGTCTTTCCGAGCAGTACTTC
>TRBJ2-7|TRBV28|TRBD1|NA
CASSSRLDRGLSYEQYF
TGTGCCAGCAGTTCCAGACTGGACAGGGGGCTTTCCTACGAGCAGTACTTC
>TRBJ1-5|TRBV4-1|NA|NA
CASSQDFTGIQPQHF
TGCGCCAGCAGCCAAGATTTTACAGGGATTCAGCCCCAGCATTTT
>TRBJ2-3|TRBV7-3|TRBD2|NA
CASSSTSGGPDTQYF
TGTGCCAGCAGCTCTACTAGCGGGGGACCTGATACGCAGTATTTT
>TRBJ2-3|TRBV6-1|NA|NA
CASSDIGGSRTDTQYF
TGTGCCAGCAGTGACATCGGCGGGTCCCGCACAGATACGCAGTATTTT
>TRBJ2-3|TRBV5-1|NA|NA
CASSPWTSTDTQYF
TGCGCCAGCAGCCCCTGGACTAGCACAGATACGCAGTATTTT
>TRBJ1-1|TRBV6-2/TRBV6-3|NA|NA
CASSRIRTEAFF
TGTGCCAGCAGTCGTATTCGGACTGAAGCTTTCTTT
>TRBJ2-3|TRBV7-2|NA|NA
CASSLSGDTQYF
TGTGCCAGCAGCTTAAGCGGAGATACGCAGTATTTT
>TRBJ1-5|TRBV5-1|TRBD1|NA
CASSFGQGGDQPQHF
TGCGCCAGCAGTTTTGGACAGGGTGGGGATCAGCCCCAGCATTTT
>TRBJ2-1|TRBV30|TRBD2|NA
CAWSPGGMVNEQFF
TGTGCCTGGAGCCCCGGGGGGATGGTCAATGAGCAGTTCTTC
>TRBJ1-6|TRBV10-3|TRBD1|few
CAISESGGDSPLHF
TGTGCCATCAGCGAATCAGGGGGCGATTCACCCCTCCACTTT
>TRBJ2-7|TRBV19|TRBD1|few
CASSVIVGQGNYEQYF
TGTGCCAGTAGCGTTATAGTTGGACAGGGGAACTACGAGCAGTACTTC
>TRBJ2-3|TRBV5-1|TRBD2|NA
CASSLSGRSPDTQYF
TGCGCCAGCAGCTTGTCCGGGAGGAGCCCAGATACGCAGTATTTT
>TRBJ1-5|TRBV28|NA|NA
CASSFQGFNQPQHF
TGTGCCAGCAGTTTCCAGGGATTCAATCAGCCCCAGCATTTT
>TRBJ2-1|TRBV11-3|NA|NA
CASSLGQGSYNEQFF
TGTGCCAGCAGCTTAGGGCAGGGGTCCTACAATGAGCAGTTCTTC
>TRBJ1-5|TRBV19|NA|NA
CASSRDQGNQPQHF
TGTGCCAGTAGCCGGGACCAGGGGAATCAGCCCCAGCATTTT
>TRBJ2-1|TRBV4-3|TRBD1|NA
CASSQELIGQGRYGEQFF
TGCGCCAGCAGCCAAGAACTAATTGGACAGGGTCGTTATGGTGAGCAGTTCTTC
>TRBJ2-3|TRBV2|NA|NA
CASSLLEVDTQYF
TGTGCCAGCAGCTTATTAGAGGTAGATACGCAGTATTTT
>TRBJ2-3|TRBV5-1|NA|NA
CASSLSGSTDTQYF
TGCGCCAGCAGCTTGAGCGGGAGCACAGATACGCAGTATTTT
>TRBJ2-7|TRBV3-1/TRBV3-2|NA|NA
CASSLDTNRVYEQYF
TGTGCCAGCAGCCTAGATACGAACAGGGTCTACGAGCAGTACTTC
>TRBJ2-2|TRBV7-8|NA|NA
CASSSGTLNTGELFF
TGTGCCAGCAGCTCCGGGACACTAAACACCGGGGAGCTGTTTTTT
>TRBJ2-1|TRBV24-1|TRBD1|few
CATSDLSSGQGFYNEQFF
TGTGCCACCAGTGATTTATCCTCGGGACAGGGTTTCTACAATGAGCAGTTCTTC
>TRBJ1-5|TRBV7-9|NA|NA
CASSLGRTGNQPQHF
TGTGCCAGCAGCTTAGGACGAACAGGCAATCAGCCCCAGCATTTT
>TRBJ2-1|TRBV2|TRBD2|NA
CASSGGVGQREASYNEQFF
TGTGCCAGCAGCGGGGGAGTTGGGCAGCGGGAGGCCTCCTACAATGAGCAGTTCTTC
>TRBJ1-6|TRBV5-1|TRBD1|NA
CASSKRDSYNSPLHF
TGCGCCAGCAGCAAAAGGGACAGCTATAATTCACCCCTCCACTTT
>TRBJ2-7|TRBV27|TRBD1|NA
CASSLDRPREYEQYF
TGTGCCAGCAGTTTGGACAGGCCCCGAGAGTACGAGCAGTACTTC
>TRBJ1-1|TRBV6-1|NA|once
CASSEDRGWSEAFF
TGTGCCAGCAGTGAAGACCGGGGGTGGTCTGAAGCTTTCTTT
>TRBJ2-1|TRBV19|TRBD1|NA
CASSTRDRDRGRHEQFF
TGTGCCAGTAGTACCCGAGATCGGGACAGGGGTCGGCATGAGCAGTTCTTC
>TRBJ1-6|TRBV7-2|TRBD1|few
CASSSWTGNNSPLHF
TGTGCCAGCAGCTCCTGGACAGGGAACAATTCACCCCTCCACTTT
>TRBJ2-7|TRBV19|NA|NA
CASSTDLVPYEQYF
TGTGCCAGTAGTACCGATCTAGTCCCCTACGAGCAGTACTTC
>TRBJ1-2|TRBV30|NA|NA
CAWSLARGGRGGYTF
TGTGCCTGGAGTCTAGCTCGGGGGGGGCGAGGAGGCTACACCTTC
>TRBJ2-3|TRBV27|TRBD2|NA
CASSLLADSTDTQYF
TGTGCCAGCAGCCTACTAGCGGATAGCACAGATACGCAGTATTTT
>TRBJ1-5|TRBV6-5|NA|NA
CASWDLSNQPQHF
TGTGCCAGCTGGGACTTGAGCAATCAGCCCCAGCATTTT
>TRBJ1-1|TRBV11-2|NA|NA
CASSLDSEAFF
TGTGCCAGCAGCTTAGACTCTGAAGCTTTCTTT
>TRBJ2-1|TRBV5-1|NA|NA
CASRRDLARSRDEQFF
TGCGCCAGCAGGCGGGACCTCGCCCGATCGCGGGATGAGCAGTTCTTC
>TRBJ2-1|TRBV5-4|NA|NA
CASSFTAASSYNEQFF
TGTGCCAGCAGTTTCACCGCAGCGAGCTCCTACAATGAGCAGTTCTTC
>TRBJ1-2|TRBV4-3|NA|NA
CASSKGDYGYTF
TGCGCCAGCAGTAAGGGGGACTATGGCTACACCTTC